This T cell receptor beta chain is drawn from a study of low-dose radiotherapy and immunotherapy resistance in tumors (dated by TCRdb to the early 2020s). Turning to the overall study: Patients in Cohort 1 were given 0.5 Gy per fraction every 2 weeks, and the prescribed total PTV dose was 6.5 Gy. Nivolumab and ipilimumab were both given intravenously, with nivolumab at a 240 mg flat dose every two weeks and ipilimumab at 1 mg/kg every six weeks. Eight patients were included in the translational analysis: three from the first dose cohort and the first five from the second dose cohort. The trial did not randomize participants into treatment groups. Starting on cycle 1 day 1, patients took 300 mg of aspirin by mouth once daily for four cycles. For Cohort 2, the dose was 1 Gy per fraction given every two weeks, adding up to 13 Gy in total across 26 weeks. Every two weeks, patients got intravenous cyclophosphamide at 200 mg/m2, given one day ahead of each radiation and immunotherapy administration.

Sequencer: Illumina HiSeq 2500. First-strand cDNA was synthesized with Superscript III and a set of TRAV- and TRBV-specific primers, covering both TCRalpha and TCRbeta chains. TCRs were amplified with Phusion for 15 to 25 PCR cycles using a constant-region primer together with the adapter attached to the V primers. Isolated mRNA was amplified with the MessageAmp II aRNA Amplification Kit, using a roughly 15-hour in vitro transcription at 37°C. mRNA for TCR sequencing was isolated with the Dynabeads mRNA DIRECT Purification Kit. Indexed Illumina adapters were added in a second roughly 25-cycle Phusion PCR, and the resulting products were purified with AMPure XP beads. The authors' pipeline ran thus. Custom Perl scripts were used to pool TCR sequences that encoded the same protein, to remove out-of-frame sequences, and to calculate the abundance of each clonotype. Any TCR sequence supported by only a single read was excluded from analysis. The metrics used to describe the repertoires included Shannon entropy, Gini index, clonality, richness, and the frequency of TCRs shared between repertoires. TCRdb reprocessed the public reads (quality trimming at Q25 with fastp, clone calling with MiXCR) and kept in-frame beta chains. Rows are combined by CDR3 protein, so each entry shows the most common genes and DNA. What appears here as the V and J calls and clone size reflects TCRdb's work, not the paper's. Across this sample there are approximately 46,000 distinct CDR3 sequences, with around 25% seen only once. Around 10% of the sample comes from the top ten.

CDR3 length: 12 amino acids, cysteine to phenylalanine. Of all the DNA, just the CDR3 is kept, 36 bases in frame from base 1. CDR1 and CDR2, looked up from the germline V gene, are SQVTM and ANQGSEA. V lost 4 bases and J lost 6 bases; the stretch between them is 13 bases long. This clonotype was seen many times. Its cognate antigen has yet to be identified. The record has no base qualities; no much larger clone is one base away. The time point label on this specimen signifies: after trial treatment. In light of the paper, this sample's treatment or condition label describes: LDRT plus nivolumab, ipilimumab, low-dose cyclophosphamide and aspirin (RACIN trial). Donors were enrolled in RACIN, a single-arm phase I dose-escalation trial in which nivolumab, ipilimumab, aspirin, low-dose cyclophosphamide and low-dose radiotherapy were combined. Eligible patients had advanced, TIL-negative solid tumors.

The chain was built from TRBV29-1 and TRBJ2-7; the D call is possibly TRBD1 or TRBD2, each sharing 5 bases. This material consisted of PBMCs, taken after low-dose radiotherapy plus immunotherapy. The receptor's source is a male donor with prostate cancer. The DNA sequence is as follows: TGCAGCGTTGTGCCTCCTGGGGGCGAGCAGTACTTC. It is translated as CSVVPPGGEQYF.